This T cell receptor (beta chain) came from a study of T cells in Graves' hyperthyroidism and ophthalmopathy. This CDR3 contains 13 residues. V was trimmed by 6 bases and J by 2 bases, leaving 14 bases between them. Germline values: CDR1 DFQATT, CDR2 SNEGSKA (reference sequence). Patients were excluded because of uncontrolled infection, other autoimmune disease, pregnancy or lactation. Each diagnosis was grounded in clinical symptoms, serum thyroxine and TRAb, thyroid ultrasound, and orbital computed tomography. TCR beta CDR3 region amplification was performed from RNA transcripts. RT-PCR in the first round (using the HTBI primer set) targeted the TCR CDR3. TCRdb ran MiXCR on the multiplex PCR reads and lists one entry per CDR3 protein. The table shows roughly 500,000 distinct CDR3 sequences, with about 20% occurring only once.

The TCR was taken from a woman between 70 and 85 years old with Graves' ophthalmopathy. Input material: blood. V usage is TRBV20-1 and J usage is TRBJ2-7; D could derive from TRBD1 or TRBD2 (5 bases each). The CDR3 region has the DNA TGCAGTGCCCGACTAACGGGACCCTACGAGCAGTACTTC. It translates to CSARLTGPYEQYF.